The T cell receptor beta chain under discussion was sequenced for a study of beta chain features in type 1 diabetes. Germline CDR1 is LGHNA and CDR2 is YNFKEQ. The ends were cut back, 1 base at V and 5 bases at J, with 12 bases in the middle. This CDR3 comprises 14 residues. The investigators reverse transcribed all of the isolated RNA, so they sequenced expressed TCRB transcripts. Regulatory, naive and central memory T cell samples averaged approximately 3.8 million reads. TCRdb's table, derived via immunoSEQ multiplex PCR, lists solely in-frame clones and lacks some. Of 600,000 or so clones listed, around an eighth are singletons. Whole-study findings and limits: Individuals with type 1 diabetes displayed fewer insertions and more deletions at VDJ junctions. Shorter TCRB CDR3s, moderately but significantly so, were found in Type 1 diabetes patients in all four CD4+ subsets. Still unanswered here is whether HLA type influences TCRB rearrangement.

The table lists this clone with a few counts. Its antigen is unknown. The source is a man in his late teens or twenties with type 1 diabetes. The V gene is TRBV4-2, the J gene TRBJ2-7; D call uncertain. The source material was naive CD4+ T cells from blood. CDR3 DNA: TGTGCCAGCAGCCAAGGAGGTTCCATCGACGAGCAGTACTTC. This gives the protein CASSQGGSIDEQYF.